This T cell receptor beta chain was identified during a study of blood T cells in healthy people across ages. This clonotype has only a few counts. The CDR3 is 18 amino acids. Trimming cost V 6 bases and J 0 bases, with 18 bases left between them. A second PCR, run for roughly 7 to 12 cycles, used a sample-barcoded 5' primer plus a J-beta primer mix. Every cDNA molecule bore a tag from a template-switch adaptor containing 12 random nucleotides. TCRdb independently ran MiXCR on the 5' RACE reads; one entry per CDR3 protein. The sample shows roughly 1.9 million distinct CDR3 sequences, around 42% of them seen only once.

Sequencing was performed on blood. This TCR was recovered from a human donor in good health. The rearrangement joins TRBV12-3 or TRBV12-4 to TRBJ2-6; D could derive from TRBD1 or TRBD2 (6 bases each). As DNA, the CDR3 is TGTGCCAGCAGCCACCGGGGCAGGGGAGGCTCTGGGGCCAACGTCCTGACTTTC. Encoded protein: CASSHRGRGGSGANVLTF.